The source of this T cell receptor beta chain is a study of graft-versus-host responses after intestinal transplantation. Study details: All of the recipients had induction that used anti-thymocyte globulin, then tacrolimus and steroids for 2 to 3 years.

Sequencing used immunoSEQ multiplex PCR; TCRdb keeps in-frame clones, though not all of them. Of just under 90,000 clones listed, under 85% are singletons. V shed 0 bases and J shed 0 bases, with 11 bases lying between them. Germline V gene sequence: CDR1 LGHNA, CDR2 YNFKEQ. The CDR3 has 17 residues. This clone was detected only a few times. The target antigen is unknown. This sequence originates from a human donor who received an intestinal transplant. The sequencing used unstimulated CD8+ T cells sorted from spleen or lymph node cells, collected before intestinal transplant. The V call is TRBV4-2, the J call TRBJ2-2; D unclear. CDR3 in amino acids: CASSQEELFANTGELFF. The CDR3 nucleotides are TGTGCCAGCAGCCAAGAAGAACTGTTCGCGAACACCGGGGAGCTGTTTTTT.